A single TCR beta chain is shown here with its context. Antigen specificity is unknown. This record belongs to a study of shared clonotypes between healthy human individuals. Overall study results and limits: When compared with the clonotypes that were shared by all four sorted-subset donors, the non-shared clonotypes turned out to have lower generation probabilities.

Only in-frame clones appear in the TCRdb table, and some are missing; sequencing was by immunoSEQ multiplex PCR. The table records over 1.4 million clones, 95% to 97% of them present only once. Healthy adults negative for HIV, lacking recent acute infections or vaccinations, served as donors. Partitioning of CD4+ cells yielded a CD45RA+ naive subset and a CD45RA-negative memory subset. Germline CDR1 is SGHTA and CDR2 is FQGNSA. V was clipped by 4 bases and J by 8 bases; unmatched bases: 10. CDR3 length equals 15 residues. V and J are TRBV7-2 and TRBJ1-2, with 10 bases matching TRBD1. Sequencing was carried out using naive CD4+ T cells sorted from blood. Subset denoted: CD45RA+ positively selected. The receptor comes from a man aged 30 to 45 in good health. This chain's CDR3 is CASSSDRGRIKGYTF. The CDR3 DNA is TGTGCCAGCAGCTCAGACAGGGGGCGGATTAAGGGCTACACCTTC.